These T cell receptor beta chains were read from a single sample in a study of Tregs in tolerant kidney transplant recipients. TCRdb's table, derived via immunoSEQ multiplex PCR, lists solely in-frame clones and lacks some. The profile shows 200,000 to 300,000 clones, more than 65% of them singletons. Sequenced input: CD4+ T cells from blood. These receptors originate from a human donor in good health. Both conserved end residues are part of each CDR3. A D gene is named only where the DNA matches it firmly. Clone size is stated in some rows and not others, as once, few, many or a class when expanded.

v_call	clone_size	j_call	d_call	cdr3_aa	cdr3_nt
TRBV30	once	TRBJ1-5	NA	CAWSKETGQGGNQPQHF	TGTGCCTGGAGTAAAGAAACGGGGCAGGGTGGCAATCAGCCCCAGCATTTT
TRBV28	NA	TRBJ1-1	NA	CASSLSLTTAGKNTEAFF	TGTGCCAGCAGTTTATCCCTGACCACCGCTGGAAAGAACACTGAAGCTTTCTTT
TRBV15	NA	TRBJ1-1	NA	CATSRGLGMNTEAFF	TGTGCCACCAGCAGAGGGCTAGGAATGAACACTGAAGCTTTCTTT
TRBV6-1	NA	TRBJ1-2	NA	CASSPVGLLGYTF	TGTGCCAGCAGTCCCGTGGGCCTCCTAGGCTACACCTTC
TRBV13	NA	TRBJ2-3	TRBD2	CASSLVRLANTDTQYF	TGTGCCAGCAGCTTAGTAAGACTAGCCAACACAGATACGCAGTATTTT
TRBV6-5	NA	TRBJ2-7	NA	CASRRDISYEQYF	TGTGCCAGCAGGAGGGACATATCCTACGAGCAGTACTTC
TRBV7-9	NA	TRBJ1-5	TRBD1	CASSPGGAGGNQPQHF	TGTGCCAGCAGCCCCGGGGGGGCAGGGGGAAATCAGCCCCAGCATTTT
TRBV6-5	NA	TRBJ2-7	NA	CASREDRIGYEQYF	TGTGCCAGCCGAGAAGACAGGATCGGCTACGAGCAGTACTTC
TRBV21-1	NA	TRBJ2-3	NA	CASSKGDSSDTQYF	TGTGCCAGCAGCAAAGGGGACAGCTCAGATACGCAGTATTTT
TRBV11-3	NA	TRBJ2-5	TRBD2	CASSSWAGGPVETQYF	TGTGCCAGCAGCTCTTGGGCGGGGGGGCCGGTAGAGACCCAGTACTTC
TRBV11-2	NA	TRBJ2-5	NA	CASSRRTGGETQYF	TGTGCCAGCAGCCGGAGGACGGGTGGAGAGACCCAGTACTTC
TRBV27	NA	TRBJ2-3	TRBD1	CASSLTDRGHTDTQYF	TGTGCCAGCAGTTTAACTGACAGGGGCCACACAGATACGCAGTATTTT
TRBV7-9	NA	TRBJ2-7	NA	CASSPKGPYEQYF	TGTGCCAGCAGCCCCAAGGGCCCCTACGAGCAGTACTTC
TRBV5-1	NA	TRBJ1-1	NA	CASSLERASSEAFF	TGCGCCAGCAGCTTAGAACGAGCGTCATCTGAAGCTTTCTTT
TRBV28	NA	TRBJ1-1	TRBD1	CASNAGQVGAFF	TGTGCCAGCAACGCCGGACAGGTTGGAGCTTTCTTT
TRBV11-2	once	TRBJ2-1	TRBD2	CASSETSGGGVEQFF	TGTGCCAGCAGCGAAACTAGCGGAGGGGGGGTCGAGCAGTTCTTC
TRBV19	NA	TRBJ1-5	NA	CASSDRRYQPQHF	TGTGCCAGTTCCGACCGCCGATATCAGCCCCAGCATTTT
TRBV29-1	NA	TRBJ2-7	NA	CSVGVDRASYEQYF	TGCAGCGTGGGGGTAGACAGAGCCTCCTACGAGCAGTACTTC
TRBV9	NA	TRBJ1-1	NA	CASSGGVGTEAFF	TGCGCCAGCAGCGGAGGGGTTGGCACTGAAGCTTTCTTT
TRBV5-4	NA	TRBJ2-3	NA	CASSWGGLTDTQYF	TGTGCCAGCAGCTGGGGGGGCCTTACAGATACGCAGTATTTT
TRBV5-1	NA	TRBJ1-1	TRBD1	CASSGMQQGTTEAFF	TGCGCCAGCAGCGGGATGCAACAGGGGACCACTGAAGCTTTCTTT
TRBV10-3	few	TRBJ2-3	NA	CAISAPGNPPDTQYF	TGTGCCATCAGTGCCCCGGGGAATCCCCCGGATACGCAGTATTTT
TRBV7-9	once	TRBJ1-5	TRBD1	CASSLTGGNQPQHF	TGTGCCAGCAGTTTGACAGGGGGCAATCAGCCCCAGCATTTT
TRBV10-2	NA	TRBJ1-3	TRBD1	CASRTGGASGNTIYF	TGCGCCAGCAGAACAGGGGGCGCGAGCGGAAACACCATATATTTT
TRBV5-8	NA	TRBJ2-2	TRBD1	CASSAYRGLVGTGELFF	TGTGCCAGCAGCGCCTACAGGGGGCTGGTGGGCACCGGGGAGCTGTTTTTT
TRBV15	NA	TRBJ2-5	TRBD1	CATSRDRGQETQYF	TGTGCCACCAGCAGGGACAGGGGGCAAGAGACCCAGTACTTC
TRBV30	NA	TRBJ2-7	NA	CAWRQGVVYEQYF	TGTGCCTGGAGGCAGGGTGTAGTCTACGAGCAGTACTTC
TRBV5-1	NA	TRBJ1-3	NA	CATREGAGNTIYF	TGCGCCACCCGGGAGGGTGCGGGAAACACCATATATTTT
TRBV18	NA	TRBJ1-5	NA	CASSLLDRTVNQPQHF	TGTGCCAGCTCGCTACTCGATAGGACAGTCAATCAGCCCCAGCATTTT
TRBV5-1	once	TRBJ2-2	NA	CASSLGPNTGELFF	TGCGCCAGCAGCTTGGGGCCGAACACCGGGGAGCTGTTTTTT
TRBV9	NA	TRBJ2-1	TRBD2	CASSVRRESHNEQFF	TGTGCCAGCAGCGTAAGGCGGGAGTCCCACAATGAGCAGTTCTTC
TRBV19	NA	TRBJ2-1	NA	CASSRGSSYNEQFF	TGTGCCAGTAGTCGGGGGAGCTCCTACAATGAGCAGTTCTTC
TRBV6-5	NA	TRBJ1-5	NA	CASSYNRDSSNQPQHF	TGTGCCAGCAGTTACAACAGGGATTCCAGCAATCAGCCCCAGCATTTT
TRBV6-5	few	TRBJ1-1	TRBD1	CASKSGTVNTEAFF	TGTGCCAGCAAATCCGGGACAGTAAACACTGAAGCTTTCTTT
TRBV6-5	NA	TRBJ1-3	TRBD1	CASSLTGGSGNTIYF	TGTGCCAGCAGTCTGACAGGGGGCTCTGGAAACACCATATATTTT
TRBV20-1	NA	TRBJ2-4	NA	CSVRGSNIQYF	TGCAGTGTTCGGGGATCGAACATTCAGTACTTC
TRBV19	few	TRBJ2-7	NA	CASSMRYSYEQYF	TGTGCCAGTAGTATGCGGTACAGCTACGAGCAGTACTTC
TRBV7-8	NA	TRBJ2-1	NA	CASSLRPRAEQFF	TGTGCCAGCAGCCTCAGACCCAGAGCAGAGCAGTTCTTC
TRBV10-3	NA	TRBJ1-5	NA	CASRLYSNQPQHF	TGTGCCAGCAGATTGTATAGCAATCAGCCCCAGCATTTT